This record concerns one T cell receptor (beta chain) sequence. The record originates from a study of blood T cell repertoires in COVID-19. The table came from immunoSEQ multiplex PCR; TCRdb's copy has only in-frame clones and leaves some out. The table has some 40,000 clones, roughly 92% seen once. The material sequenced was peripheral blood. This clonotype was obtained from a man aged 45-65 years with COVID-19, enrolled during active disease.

The CDR3 bases are TGTGCCAGTAGTATTGGGGCCGGCACTGAAGCTTTCTTT. Translating it yields CASSIGAGTEAFF. This sequence joins TRBV19 and TRBJ1-1; TRBD1 might be the D (5 bases). V was pared by 3 bases and J by 4 bases, with 9 bases between. The germline CDR1 and CDR2 sequences are LNHDA and SQIVND (reference sequence). This CDR3 comprises 13 residues.